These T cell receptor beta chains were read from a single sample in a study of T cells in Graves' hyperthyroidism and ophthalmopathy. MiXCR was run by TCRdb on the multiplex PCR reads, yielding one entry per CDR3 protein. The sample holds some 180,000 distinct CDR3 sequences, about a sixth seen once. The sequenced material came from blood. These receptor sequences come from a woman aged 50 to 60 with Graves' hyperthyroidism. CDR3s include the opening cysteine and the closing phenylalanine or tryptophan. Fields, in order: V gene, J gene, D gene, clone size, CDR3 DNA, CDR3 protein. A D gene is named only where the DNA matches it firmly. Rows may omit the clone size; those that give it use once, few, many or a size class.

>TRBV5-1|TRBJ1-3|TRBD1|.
TGCGCCAGCAGCTCAGGGGGCGTTCTCTCTGGAAACACCATATATTTT
CASSSGGVLSGNTIYF
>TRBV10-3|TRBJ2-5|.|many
TGTGCCATCGGGGAAGTGGGTCAAGAGACCCAGTACTTC
CAIGEVGQETQYF
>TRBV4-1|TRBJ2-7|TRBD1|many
TGCGCCAGCAGCCAAATACTCCGGGACAGATACTACGAGCAGTACTTC
CASSQILRDRYYEQYF
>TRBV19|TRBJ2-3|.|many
TGTGCCAGTAGTGCCCAGGTCAGCACAGATACGCAGTATTTT
CASSAQVSTDTQYF
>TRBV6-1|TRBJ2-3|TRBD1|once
TGTGCCAGCAGCCAAGGGACAGACCATTTCACAGATACGCAGTATTTT
CASSQGTDHFTDTQYF
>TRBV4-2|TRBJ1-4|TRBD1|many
TGTGCCAGCAGCCAGGACAGGCCCGACGAAAAACTGTTTTTT
CASSQDRPDEKLFF
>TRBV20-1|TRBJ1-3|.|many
TGCAGTGCTAGGGGTCAGAGTTATGCGGGAAACACCATATATTTT
CSARGQSYAGNTIYF
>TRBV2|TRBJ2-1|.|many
TGTGCCAGCAGACAAAGGCAAATAAGCTCCTACAATGAGCAGTTCTTC
CASRQRQISSYNEQFF
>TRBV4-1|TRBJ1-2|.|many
TGCGCCAGCAGCCAGAGTGACTATGGCTACACCTTC
CASSQSDYGYTF
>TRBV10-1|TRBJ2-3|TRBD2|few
TGCGCCAGCAGTGGAGGTAGCGGGGAGAGAGTAAGCACAGATACGCAGTATTTT
CASSGGSGERVSTDTQYF
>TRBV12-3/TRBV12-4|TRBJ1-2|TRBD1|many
TGTGCCAGCAGATTAGGGGGCATTGGCTATGGCTACACCTTC
CASRLGGIGYGYTF
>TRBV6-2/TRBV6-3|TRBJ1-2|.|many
TGTGCCAGCAGTAGTGGACAGCCGATTAACTATGGCTACACCTTC
CASSSGQPINYGYTF
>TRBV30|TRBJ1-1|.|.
TGTGCCTGGTGGGTGAACACTGAAGCTTTCTTT
CAWWVNTEAFF
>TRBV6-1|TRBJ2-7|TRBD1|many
TGTGCCAGCCGACGGGACAGGGGGCTGGGCGCCTACGAGCAGTACTTC
CASRRDRGLGAYEQYF
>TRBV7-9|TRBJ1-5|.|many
TGTGCCAGCAGCTCAAACAGTCTTCAGCCCCAGCATTTT
CASSSNSLQPQHF
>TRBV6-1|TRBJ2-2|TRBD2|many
TGTGCCAGCAGAGGGACTAGCGGCACCGGGGAGCTGTTTTTT
CASRGTSGTGELFF
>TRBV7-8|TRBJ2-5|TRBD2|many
TGTGCCAGCAGCTTAGGGGAACTAGCGGGGGGCGGTGAGACCCAGTACTTC
CASSLGELAGGGETQYF
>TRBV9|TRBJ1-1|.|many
TGTGCCAGCAGCGTGAGCACGGCCTTGAACACTGAAGCTTTCTTT
CASSVSTALNTEAFF
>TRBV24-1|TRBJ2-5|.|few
TGTGCCACCAGTGATTTAGAAGGGGATCAAGAGACCCAGTACTTC
CATSDLEGDQETQYF
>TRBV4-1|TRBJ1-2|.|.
TGCGCCAGCAGCCAAGATACGGGGCTTACTAACTATGGCTACACCTTC
CASSQDTGLTNYGYTF
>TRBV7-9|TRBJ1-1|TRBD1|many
TGTGCCAGCAGCTTAGCGCTCGGGACAGGGGACACTGAAGCTTTCTTT
CASSLALGTGDTEAFF
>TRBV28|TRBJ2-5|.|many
TGTGCCACCACAGGGCCGTGGGAGACCCAGTACTTC
CATTGPWETQYF
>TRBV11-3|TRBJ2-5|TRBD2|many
TGTGCCAGCAGCTTAGATCTTAGCGGGGAGACCCAGTACTTC
CASSLDLSGETQYF
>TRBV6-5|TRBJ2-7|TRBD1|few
TGTGCCAGCAGTTACTCGCCGGGACAGGTCCACTACGAGCAGTACTTC
CASSYSPGQVHYEQYF
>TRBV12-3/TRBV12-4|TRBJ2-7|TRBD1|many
TGTGCCAGCAGTCGCCGGGACAGATACGAGCAGTACTTC
CASSRRDRYEQYF
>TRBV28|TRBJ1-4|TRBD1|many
TGTGCCAGCAGAGGCAGGGGGAGTGAAAAACTGTTTTTT
CASRGRGSEKLFF
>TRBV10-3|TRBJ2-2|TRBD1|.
TGTGCCATCAGTGAGTCGAAGGGGGGAGGTTGGACAGGGCGGATCCAGAACGCCGGGGAGCTGTTTTTT
CAISESKGGGWTGRIQNAGELFF
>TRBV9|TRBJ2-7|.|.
TGTGCCAGCTCCGGGACGCTGCCGAACGAGCAGTACTTC
CASSGTLPNEQYF
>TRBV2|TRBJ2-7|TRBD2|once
TGTGCCAGCAGTGAAGATATAGCGGGAGAATACGAGCAGTACTTC
CASSEDIAGEYEQYF
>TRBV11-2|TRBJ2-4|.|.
TGTGCCAGCAGCTTAGAGTCCAGAAACATTCAGTACTTC
CASSLESRNIQYF
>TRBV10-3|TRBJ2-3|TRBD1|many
TGTGCCATCAGCGCCCGGGACAGGGAAGCAGATACGCAGTATTTT
CAISARDREADTQYF
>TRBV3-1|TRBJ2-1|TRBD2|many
TGTGCCAGCAGCCGCCAGGGACTAGCGGGGGGCAATACCTACAATGAGCAGTTCTTC
CASSRQGLAGGNTYNEQFF
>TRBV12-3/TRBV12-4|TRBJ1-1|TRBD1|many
TGTGCCAGCAGACAGGGGGCCTTGAACACTGAAGCTTTCTTT
CASRQGALNTEAFF
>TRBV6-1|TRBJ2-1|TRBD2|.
TGTGCCAGCAGTATCGGGCGGGGGGCTAGAAATGAGCAGTTCTTC
CASSIGRGARNEQFF
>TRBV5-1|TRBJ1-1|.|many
TGCGCCAGCAGCTTGGCTACCGTCATGAACACTGAAGCTTTCTTT
CASSLATVMNTEAFF
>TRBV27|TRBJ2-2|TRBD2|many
TGTGCCAGCAGTTTCCCTATGGGGGGGAGCACCGGGGAGCTGTTTTTT
CASSFPMGGSTGELFF
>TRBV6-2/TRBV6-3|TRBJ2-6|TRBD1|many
TGTGCCAGCAGTAGCAACCCGCGACAGGGGGGGACTGGGGCCAACGTCCTGACTTTC
CASSSNPRQGGTGANVLTF
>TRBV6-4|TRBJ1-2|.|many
TGTGCCAGCAGCGAGGACAGCACCTATAACTATGGCTACACCTTC
CASSEDSTYNYGYTF
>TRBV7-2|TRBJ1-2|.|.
TGTGCCAGCAGCCTCAGGACCTATGGCTACACCTTC
CASSLRTYGYTF
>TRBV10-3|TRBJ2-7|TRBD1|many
TGTGCCATCAGCTACGGGACAGGCTCCTACGAGCAGTACTTC
CAISYGTGSYEQYF
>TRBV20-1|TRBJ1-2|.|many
TGCAGTGCTAGAGCCCACGCATATGGCTACACCTTC
CSARAHAYGYTF
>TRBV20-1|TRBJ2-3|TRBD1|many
TGCAGTGCTAAACAGGGGGCGAAAGGAGATACGCAGTATTTT
CSAKQGAKGDTQYF
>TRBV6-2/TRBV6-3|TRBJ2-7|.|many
TGTGCCAGCAGTCCAACCAGTGTCCCTACCTACGAGCAGTACTTC
CASSPTSVPTYEQYF
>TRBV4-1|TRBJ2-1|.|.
TGCGCCAGCAGCCAACAGGGGGGGACCAATGAGCAGTTCTTC
CASSQQGGTNEQFF
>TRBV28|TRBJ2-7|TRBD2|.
TGTGCCAGCAGCCGGGCGGGGGAAGGGCTCTGCGAGCAGTACTTC
CASSRAGEGLCEQYF
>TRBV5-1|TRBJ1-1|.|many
TGCGCCAGCAGTCAGCAGCCGGCCAACACTGAAGCTTTCTTT
CASSQQPANTEAFF
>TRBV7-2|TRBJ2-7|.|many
TGTGCCAGCAGCTCCCTTCAGGGTTCTTCCTACGAGCAGTACTTC
CASSSLQGSSYEQYF
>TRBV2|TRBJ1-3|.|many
TGTGCCAGCACCGAGGCGGGGTCGGGCTCTGGAAACACCATATATTTT
CASTEAGSGSGNTIYF
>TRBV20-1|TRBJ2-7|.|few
TGCAGTGCGGACGGCCAAAACTCCTACGAGCAGTACTTC
CSADGQNSYEQYF